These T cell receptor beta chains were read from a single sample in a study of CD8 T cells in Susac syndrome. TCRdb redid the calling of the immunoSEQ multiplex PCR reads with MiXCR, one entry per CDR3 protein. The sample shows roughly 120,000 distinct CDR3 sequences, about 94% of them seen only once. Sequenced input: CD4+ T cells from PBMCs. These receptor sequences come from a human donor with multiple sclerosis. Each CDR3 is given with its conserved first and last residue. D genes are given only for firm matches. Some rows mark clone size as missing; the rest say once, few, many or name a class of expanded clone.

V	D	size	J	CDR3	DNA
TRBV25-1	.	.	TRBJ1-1	CASSFQGGNTEAFF	TGTGCCAGCAGCTTCCAGGGCGGGAACACTGAAGCTTTCTTT
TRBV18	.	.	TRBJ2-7	CASSPFREVAVSSYEQYF	TGTGCCAGCTCACCATTTCGGGAAGTCGCGGTAAGCTCCTACGAGCAGTACTTC
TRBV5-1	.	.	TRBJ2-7	CASSPGLNPRSWEQYF	TGCGCCAGCAGCCCCGGACTGAATCCCCGGAGTTGGGAGCAGTACTTC
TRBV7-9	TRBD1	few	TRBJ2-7	CASSLAGGNEQYF	TGTGCCAGCAGCTTAGCAGGGGGCAACGAGCAGTACTTC
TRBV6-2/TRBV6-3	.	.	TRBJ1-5	CASSWGAHEANQPQHF	TGTGCCAGCAGTTGGGGGGCCCACGAGGCGAATCAGCCCCAGCATTTT
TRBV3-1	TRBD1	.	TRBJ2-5	CASRKGQADWQETQYF	TGTGCCAGCAGGAAAGGACAGGCTGACTGGCAAGAGACCCAGTACTTC
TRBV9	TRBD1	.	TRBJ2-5	CASSVGDSQETQYF	TGTGCCAGCAGCGTAGGGGACAGTCAAGAGACCCAGTACTTC
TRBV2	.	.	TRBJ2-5	CASIQGEETQYF	TGTGCCAGCATCCAGGGCGAAGAGACCCAGTACTTC
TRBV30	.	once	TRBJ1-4	CAWSGARRDEKLFF	TGTGCCTGGAGTGGCGCTAGGAGGGATGAAAAACTGTTTTTT
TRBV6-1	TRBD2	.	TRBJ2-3	CASSDGSAGAGTQYF	TGTGCCAGCAGTGACGGTTCGGCGGGAGCTGGTACGCAGTATTTT
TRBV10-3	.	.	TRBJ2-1	CAISESRGSYEQFF	TGTGCCATCAGTGAGTCGCGGGGTTCCTATGAGCAGTTCTTC
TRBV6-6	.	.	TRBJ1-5	CASKGGVSNQPQHF	TGTGCCAGCAAGGGGGGGGTCAGCAATCAGCCCCAGCATTTT
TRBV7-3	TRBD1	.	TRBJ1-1	CASSLTTGSRTEAFF	TGTGCCAGCAGCTTAACGACAGGGTCAAGGACTGAAGCTTTCTTT
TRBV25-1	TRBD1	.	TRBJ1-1	CASSDPTGLTEAFF	TGTGCCAGCAGTGACCCGACAGGGCTCACTGAAGCTTTCTTT
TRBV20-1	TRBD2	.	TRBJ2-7	CSARRSFPGLAAYEQYF	TGCAGTGCTAGGAGGAGTTTCCCGGGACTAGCGGCCTACGAGCAGTACTTC
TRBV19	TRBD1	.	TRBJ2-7	CASSIQGDSYEQYF	TGTGCCAGTAGTATTCAGGGGGACTCCTACGAGCAGTACTTC
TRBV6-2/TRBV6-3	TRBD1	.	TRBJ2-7	CASRNLRTGGYEQYF	TGTGCCAGCAGGAATCTTCGGACAGGAGGTTACGAGCAGTACTTC
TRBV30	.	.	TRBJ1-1	CAWQGPGATEAFF	TGTGCCTGGCAAGGACCCGGGGCCACTGAAGCTTTCTTT
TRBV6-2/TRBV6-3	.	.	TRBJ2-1	CASSYLGGPYNEQFF	TGTGCCAGCAGTTACCTGGGGGGACCCTACAATGAGCAGTTCTTC
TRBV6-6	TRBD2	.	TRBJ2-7	CASRGLDSYEQYF	TGTGCCAGCAGGGGACTAGACTCCTACGAGCAGTACTTC
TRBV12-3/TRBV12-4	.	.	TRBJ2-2	CASSLGTYTGELFF	TGTGCCAGCAGTCTCGGGACATACACCGGGGAGCTGTTTTTT
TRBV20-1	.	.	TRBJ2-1	CSARNRGIHNEQFF	TGCAGTGCCCGCAATCGCGGGATACACAATGAGCAGTTCTTC
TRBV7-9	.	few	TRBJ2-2	CASSSGYTGELFF	TGTGCCAGCAGTTCCGGGTACACCGGGGAGCTGTTTTTT
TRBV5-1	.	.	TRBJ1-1	CASSFGYGNRRLNTEAFF	TGCGCCAGCAGCTTCGGGTATGGAAATAGGAGGTTGAACACTGAAGCTTTCTTT
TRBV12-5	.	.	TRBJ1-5	CASVRQQGFNSNQPQHF	TGTGCTAGTGTCCGCCAACAGGGATTTAATAGCAATCAGCCCCAGCATTTT
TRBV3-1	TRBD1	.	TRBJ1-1	CASSQERDRGSFF	TGTGCCAGCAGCCAAGAAAGGGACAGGGGTAGCTTCTTT
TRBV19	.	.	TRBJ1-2	CASSILTPGGGYGYTF	TGTGCCAGTAGTATACTAACTCCCGGGGGCGGCTATGGCTACACCTTC
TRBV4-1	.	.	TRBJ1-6	CASSQEETDGSPLHF	TGCGCCAGCAGCCAAGAGGAGACAGATGGTTCACCCCTCCACTTT
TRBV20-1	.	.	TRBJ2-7	CSARSGSSYEQYF	TGCAGTGCTAGAAGCGGTAGCTCCTACGAGCAGTACTTC
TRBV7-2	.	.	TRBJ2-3	CASSLRRASTDTQYF	TGTGCCAGCAGCTTACGTCGGGCTAGCACAGATACGCAGTATTTT
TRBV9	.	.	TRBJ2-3	CASSFGGNTQYF	TGTGCCAGCAGCTTTGGGGGGAATACGCAGTATTTT
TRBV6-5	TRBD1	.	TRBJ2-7	CASSYSQSQGAVEQYF	TGTGCCAGCAGTTACTCGCAATCACAGGGGGCGGTCGAGCAGTACTTC
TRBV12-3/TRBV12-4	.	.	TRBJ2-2	CASRTYNTGELFF	TGTGCCAGCAGGACCTACAACACCGGGGAGCTGTTTTTT
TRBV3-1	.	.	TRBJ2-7	CASSPVGANEQYF	TGTGCCAGCAGCCCGGTGGGGGCGAACGAGCAGTACTTC
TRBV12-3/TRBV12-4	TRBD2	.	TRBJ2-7	CASSLGGRAYEQYF	TGTGCCAGCAGTTTGGGCGGGAGGGCCTACGAGCAGTACTTC
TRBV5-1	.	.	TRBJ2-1	CASSTASSYNEQFF	TGCGCCAGCAGCACCGCCAGCTCCTACAATGAGCAGTTCTTC
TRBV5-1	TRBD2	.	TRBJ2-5	CASRLVAGGQETQYF	TGCGCCAGCAGATTGGTAGCGGGAGGACAAGAGACCCAGTACTTC
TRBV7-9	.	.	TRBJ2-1	CASSPGLPGHEQFF	TGTGCCAGCAGCCCGGGACTTCCTGGTCATGAGCAGTTCTTC
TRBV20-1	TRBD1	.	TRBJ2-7	CSARVIGQGFSNEQYF	TGCAGTGCTAGAGTCATAGGACAGGGGTTCTCTAACGAGCAGTACTTC
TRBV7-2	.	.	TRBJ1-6	CASNSDNSPLHF	TGTGCCAGCAACTCAGATAATTCACCCCTCCACTTT
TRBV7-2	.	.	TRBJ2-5	CASSLRDTEETQYF	TGTGCCAGCAGCTTACGTGACACTGAAGAGACCCAGTACTTC